The rows below give T cell receptor beta chains drawn from one sample of a study of molecular identifiers for immune sequencing clone quantification. TCRdb processed the PCR reads anew with MiXCR; each CDR3 protein has one entry. The table lists over 300,000 distinct CDR3 sequences, roughly 24% of them singletons, with around 0.76% in the top ten. Source material: naive CD8+ T cells from blood, with Jurkat cell RNA spiked in. Receptor source: a human donor in good health. Some libraries in this study had Jurkat cell RNA spiked in. Each CDR3 is given with its conserved first and last residue. The order of the fields is clone size, J gene, D gene, V gene, CDR3 DNA, CDR3 protein. A D gene is named only where the DNA matches it firmly. Expanded clones are given a class, and other clones once, few, many or no size at all.

clone size: -; J gene: TRBJ2-2; D gene: TRBD2; V gene: TRBV27; CDR3 DNA: TGTGCCAGCGGAGTAGCGGGAGGCCGAGGCACCGGGGAGCTGTTTTTT; CDR3 protein: CASGVAGGRGTGELFF
clone size: few; J gene: TRBJ1-1; D gene: -; V gene: TRBV14; CDR3 DNA: TGTGCCAGCAGCCAAGATCCGATCAGGCTCGGAAACACTGAAGCTTTCTTT; CDR3 protein: CASSQDPIRLGNTEAFF
clone size: -; J gene: TRBJ1-1; D gene: TRBD1; V gene: TRBV12-3/TRBV12-4; CDR3 DNA: TGTGCCAGCGGTTTGGGAATCTACAGGGGGTCAGCTTTCTTT; CDR3 protein: CASGLGIYRGSAFF
clone size: few; J gene: TRBJ1-5; D gene: -; V gene: TRBV4-2; CDR3 DNA: TGTGCCAGCAGCCCCTACGGGACCTCTAGCAATCAGCCCCAGCATTTT; CDR3 protein: CASSPYGTSSNQPQHF
clone size: -; J gene: TRBJ1-2; D gene: -; V gene: TRBV6-6; CDR3 DNA: TGTGCCAGCAGTTACCCGTCAGAGTGGCTTGGCTACACCTTC; CDR3 protein: CASSYPSEWLGYTF
clone size: few; J gene: TRBJ2-5; D gene: -; V gene: TRBV3-2; CDR3 DNA: TGTGCCAGCAGCCAAGACCTCCCATCGTTAGAGACCCAGTACTTC; CDR3 protein: CASSQDLPSLETQYF
clone size: -; J gene: TRBJ1-1; D gene: TRBD1; V gene: TRBV12-3/TRBV12-4; CDR3 DNA: TGTGCCAGCAGGGACAAGACAGGGGTCGACACTGAAGCTTTCTTT; CDR3 protein: CASRDKTGVDTEAFF
clone size: once; J gene: TRBJ2-3; D gene: -; V gene: TRBV7-5; CDR3 DNA: -; CDR3 protein: CISVPEALAAGGLSTDTQYF
clone size: few; J gene: TRBJ2-1; D gene: -; V gene: TRBV28; CDR3 DNA: TGTGCCAGCAGCCGATGGGGTGAGCAGTTCTTC; CDR3 protein: CASSRWGEQFF
clone size: many; J gene: TRBJ1-5; D gene: -; V gene: TRBV4-1; CDR3 DNA: TGCGCCAGCAGCCAAGAGAGGGGCCAGCCCCAGCATTTT; CDR3 protein: CASSQERGQPQHF
clone size: many; J gene: TRBJ2-1; D gene: TRBD1; V gene: TRBV24-1; CDR3 DNA: TGTGCCACCAGCAATAGACAGGGGGCCTTTTCGAATGAGCAGTTCTTC; CDR3 protein: CATSNRQGAFSNEQFF
clone size: many; J gene: TRBJ1-1; D gene: -; V gene: TRBV4-1; CDR3 DNA: TGCGCCAGCAGCCAGAGAGGGACGCTGAACACTGAAGCTTTCTTT; CDR3 protein: CASSQRGTLNTEAFF
clone size: many; J gene: TRBJ2-1; D gene: TRBD2; V gene: TRBV29-1; CDR3 DNA: TGCAGCGTCTCGCTAGCGGGGAGGGGCGATGAGCAGTTCTTC; CDR3 protein: CSVSLAGRGDEQFF
clone size: many; J gene: TRBJ2-3; D gene: -; V gene: TRBV9; CDR3 DNA: TGTGCCAGCAGCCCGAGAAGGGGGGCATGGACAGATACGCAGTATTTT; CDR3 protein: CASSPRRGAWTDTQYF
clone size: few; J gene: TRBJ2-2; D gene: -; V gene: TRBV12-3/TRBV12-4; CDR3 DNA: TGTGCCAGCAGTCTGTCGAACACCGGGGAGCCGTTTTTT; CDR3 protein: CASSLSNTGEPFF
clone size: many; J gene: TRBJ1-2; D gene: -; V gene: TRBV19; CDR3 DNA: TGTGCCAGTAGTCGGGACAACAGCTACACCTTC; CDR3 protein: CASSRDNSYTF
clone size: many; J gene: TRBJ1-1; D gene: -; V gene: TRBV4-3; CDR3 DNA: TGCGCCAGCAGCCAAGATATGTCGATCCTCATGAACACTGAAGCTTTCTTT; CDR3 protein: CASSQDMSILMNTEAFF
clone size: many; J gene: TRBJ2-3; D gene: TRBD2; V gene: TRBV7-9; CDR3 DNA: TGTGCCAGCAGCCGAACTAGCGGGAGCACAGATACGCAGTATTTT; CDR3 protein: CASSRTSGSTDTQYF
clone size: few; J gene: TRBJ1-3; D gene: -; V gene: TRBV4-2; CDR3 DNA: TGTGCCAGCAGCCAAAATCATTACTCTGGAAACACCATATATTTT; CDR3 protein: CASSQNHYSGNTIYF
clone size: many; J gene: TRBJ2-6; D gene: -; V gene: TRBV12-3/TRBV12-4; CDR3 DNA: TGTGCCAGCAATTGGGGGGACTCTGGGGCCAACGTCCTGACTTTC; CDR3 protein: CASNWGDSGANVLTF
clone size: few; J gene: TRBJ2-5; D gene: -; V gene: TRBV5-1; CDR3 DNA: TGCGCCAGCAGCTCGCCTGCGGACGGGGGCCGAAAGACCCAGTACTTC; CDR3 protein: CASSSPADGGRKTQYF
clone size: -; J gene: TRBJ1-1; D gene: -; V gene: TRBV4-1; CDR3 DNA: TGCGCCAGCAGCCAAGGTTTGGGAGGACACGAAGCTTTCTTT; CDR3 protein: CASSQGLGGHEAFF
clone size: -; J gene: TRBJ2-1; D gene: TRBD2; V gene: TRBV30; CDR3 DNA: TGTGCCTGGTCCGTGGGACTAGCGGTTACCTACAATGAGCAGTTCTTC; CDR3 protein: CAWSVGLAVTYNEQFF
clone size: once; J gene: TRBJ2-5; D gene: -; V gene: TRBV11-2; CDR3 DNA: TGTGCCAGCAGGTTATCCCGGAGGAACGTACAAGAGGCCCAGTACTTC; CDR3 protein: CASRLSRRNVQEAQYF
clone size: many; J gene: TRBJ2-3; D gene: -; V gene: TRBV5-6; CDR3 DNA: TGTGCCAGCACCCCGGCTGGGCCCCCAGATACGCAGTATTTT; CDR3 protein: CASTPAGPPDTQYF
clone size: -; J gene: TRBJ2-3; D gene: TRBD2; V gene: TRBV5-1; CDR3 DNA: TGCGCCAGCAGCCCCCCATCGGGCGGGGGGGGGACAGATCCGCAGTATTTT; CDR3 protein: CASSPPSGGGGTDPQYF
clone size: few; J gene: TRBJ2-2; D gene: -; V gene: TRBV30; CDR3 DNA: TGTGCCTGGAGTGTACTTTCGGGGGCGTCCACCGGGGAGCTGTTTTTT; CDR3 protein: CAWSVLSGASTGELFF
clone size: many; J gene: TRBJ1-1; D gene: -; V gene: TRBV30; CDR3 DNA: TGTGCCTGGAGTTTAGGCAAGAACACTGAAGCTTTCTTT; CDR3 protein: CAWSLGKNTEAFF
clone size: few; J gene: TRBJ1-1; D gene: -; V gene: TRBV4-1; CDR3 DNA: TGCGCCAGCAGCCGGCCAGGGGTGGCTGAAGCTTTCTTT; CDR3 protein: CASSRPGVAEAFF
clone size: few; J gene: TRBJ2-6; D gene: -; V gene: TRBV2; CDR3 DNA: TGTGCCAGCGCTGACAGTTACATCTCCGGGGCCAACGTCCTGACTTTC; CDR3 protein: CASADSYISGANVLTF
clone size: many; J gene: TRBJ1-1; D gene: -; V gene: TRBV7-9; CDR3 DNA: TGTGCCAGCAGCTTACCGACAGACCTGCTGAACACTGAAGCTTTCTTT; CDR3 protein: CASSLPTDLLNTEAFF
clone size: many; J gene: TRBJ2-7; D gene: TRBD2; V gene: TRBV4-2; CDR3 DNA: TGTGCCAGCAGCACCACTAGCGGGGGAACCTACGAGCAGTACTTC; CDR3 protein: CASSTTSGGTYEQYF
clone size: -; J gene: TRBJ2-5; D gene: TRBD1; V gene: TRBV19; CDR3 DNA: TGTGCCAGTAGTGCCACAGCCAGGGGGGAGACCCAGTACTTC; CDR3 protein: CASSATARGETQYF
clone size: many; J gene: TRBJ1-1; D gene: TRBD1; V gene: TRBV29-1; CDR3 DNA: TGCAGCGTCGGTGACAGGGGGATGAACACTGAAGCTTTCTTT; CDR3 protein: CSVGDRGMNTEAFF
clone size: many; J gene: TRBJ2-5; D gene: -; V gene: TRBV5-1; CDR3 DNA: TGCGCCAGCAGCTTGGGTCCCAGAACCCAAGAGACCCAGTACTTC; CDR3 protein: CASSLGPRTQETQYF
clone size: few; J gene: TRBJ2-1; D gene: -; V gene: TRBV19; CDR3 DNA: TGTGCCAGTAGTGGAGGTATAATCTACAATGAGCAGTTCTTC; CDR3 protein: CASSGGIIYNEQFF
clone size: many; J gene: TRBJ2-1; D gene: -; V gene: TRBV5-4; CDR3 DNA: TGTGCCAGCAGCTTGGCCTTTGCGGACAATGAGCAGTTCTTC; CDR3 protein: CASSLAFADNEQFF
clone size: many; J gene: TRBJ1-1; D gene: -; V gene: TRBV6-5; CDR3 DNA: TGTGCCAGCAGCTTTAGGGGGGCTGAAGCTTTCTTT; CDR3 protein: CASSFRGAEAFF
clone size: many; J gene: TRBJ1-4; D gene: TRBD1; V gene: TRBV7-9; CDR3 DNA: TGTGCCAGCAGCCGACGGGACAGTGCAACTAATGAAAAACTGTTTTTT; CDR3 protein: CASSRRDSATNEKLFF
clone size: -; J gene: TRBJ2-2; D gene: -; V gene: TRBV24-1; CDR3 DNA: TGTGCCACCAGTGATTTTGGCTCCGGGGAGCTGTTTTTT; CDR3 protein: CATSDFGSGELFF
clone size: -; J gene: TRBJ2-1; D gene: TRBD2; V gene: TRBV7-3; CDR3 DNA: TGTGCCAGCAGCTTAATTGCGGGAGGGTGGAATGAGCAGTTCTTC; CDR3 protein: CASSLIAGGWNEQFF
clone size: few; J gene: TRBJ2-3; D gene: TRBD1; V gene: TRBV28; CDR3 DNA: TGTGCCAGCAGTCTTCCCCGCGCAACGGACAGGGAGCCTGGAGATACGCAGTATTTT; CDR3 protein: CASSLPRATDREPGDTQYF
clone size: -; J gene: TRBJ2-1; D gene: TRBD2; V gene: TRBV6-5; CDR3 DNA: TGTGCCAGCAGGACCGAGACTAGCGGGACAGAGGGGGAGCAGTTCTTC; CDR3 protein: CASRTETSGTEGEQFF
clone size: many; J gene: TRBJ2-1; D gene: -; V gene: TRBV6-5; CDR3 DNA: TGTGCCAGCAGTTACTCGAGCGAGGGTGAGCAGTTCTTC; CDR3 protein: CASSYSSEGEQFF
clone size: once; J gene: TRBJ2-5; D gene: TRBD2; V gene: TRBV11-2; CDR3 DNA: TGTGCCAGCAGCCCGCGCGGGGGGACCCAGTACTTC; CDR3 protein: CASSPRGGTQYF
clone size: many; J gene: TRBJ1-1; D gene: TRBD1; V gene: TRBV7-9; CDR3 DNA: TGTGCCAGCAGTCTGACAGGGGGCTTGGCTGAAGCTTTCTTT; CDR3 protein: CASSLTGGLAEAFF
clone size: -; J gene: TRBJ1-5; D gene: -; V gene: TRBV12-3/TRBV12-4; CDR3 DNA: TGTGCCAGCAGTCGTCAGGATCAGGGCCAGCCCCAGCATTTT; CDR3 protein: CASSRQDQGQPQHF
clone size: few; J gene: TRBJ1-3; D gene: TRBD1; V gene: TRBV30; CDR3 DNA: TGTGCCTGGAGCGACGGGGGGACAGTAGGAAACACCATATATTTT; CDR3 protein: CAWSDGGTVGNTIYF
clone size: few; J gene: TRBJ2-7; D gene: -; V gene: TRBV10-3; CDR3 DNA: TGTGCCATCAGTGATGGGGCCCTCTACGAGCAGTACTTC; CDR3 protein: CAISDGALYEQYF
clone size: -; J gene: TRBJ1-1; D gene: -; V gene: TRBV15; CDR3 DNA: TGTGCCACCAGCAGAGATCTGGCAGGGAAAAAAGAAGCTTTCTTT; CDR3 protein: CATSRDLAGKKEAFF
clone size: -; J gene: TRBJ2-3; D gene: -; V gene: TRBV13; CDR3 DNA: TGTGCCAGCAGCCTTCAGACTAGCCCAGGGGCCAATACGCAGTATTTT; CDR3 protein: CASSLQTSPGANTQYF
clone size: -; J gene: TRBJ2-7; D gene: TRBD1; V gene: TRBV19; CDR3 DNA: TGTACCAGTAGTATAGGGGACAGGGGTTACGAGCAGTACTTC; CDR3 protein: CTSSIGDRGYEQYF
clone size: few; J gene: TRBJ2-5; D gene: -; V gene: TRBV7-6; CDR3 DNA: TGTGCCAGCAGCCCCCGGGACTCCGCCAGGGAGACCCAGTACTTC; CDR3 protein: CASSPRDSARETQYF
clone size: -; J gene: TRBJ2-2; D gene: TRBD1; V gene: TRBV9; CDR3 DNA: TGTGCCACCACCCCCGGGACAGGGGGCGGGAACACCGGGGAGCTGTTTTTT; CDR3 protein: CATTPGTGGGNTGELFF
clone size: few; J gene: TRBJ1-1; D gene: TRBD1; V gene: TRBV7-8; CDR3 DNA: TGTGCCAGCAGCTTGAGGGGGGGGACAGGGAGCCATTTGAACACTGAAGCTTTCTTT; CDR3 protein: CASSLRGGTGSHLNTEAFF
clone size: few; J gene: TRBJ2-3; D gene: TRBD2; V gene: TRBV6-5; CDR3 DNA: TGTGCCAGCAGCCCTGAGCCGGGGGGGCCTGGTGCTACGCAGTATTTT; CDR3 protein: CASSPEPGGPGATQYF
clone size: many; J gene: TRBJ1-4; D gene: TRBD1; V gene: TRBV5-5; CDR3 DNA: TGTGCCAGCAGCAAACAGGGGCGGGAAGAAAAACTGTTTTTT; CDR3 protein: CASSKQGREEKLFF
clone size: -; J gene: TRBJ1-2; D gene: -; V gene: TRBV28; CDR3 DNA: TGTGCCAGCAGTCCCCGGAACGAGGCGGGCGTCTACACCTTC; CDR3 protein: CASSPRNEAGVYTF
clone size: few; J gene: TRBJ2-5; D gene: TRBD2; V gene: TRBV2; CDR3 DNA: TGTGCCAGCAGTGGGCTAGCGGCTAAAGAGACCCAGTACTTC; CDR3 protein: CASSGLAAKETQYF
clone size: -; J gene: TRBJ1-1; D gene: -; V gene: TRBV28; CDR3 DNA: TGTGCCAGCACCTTTTTGGGAAGGACTGAAGCTTTCTTT; CDR3 protein: CASTFLGRTEAFF